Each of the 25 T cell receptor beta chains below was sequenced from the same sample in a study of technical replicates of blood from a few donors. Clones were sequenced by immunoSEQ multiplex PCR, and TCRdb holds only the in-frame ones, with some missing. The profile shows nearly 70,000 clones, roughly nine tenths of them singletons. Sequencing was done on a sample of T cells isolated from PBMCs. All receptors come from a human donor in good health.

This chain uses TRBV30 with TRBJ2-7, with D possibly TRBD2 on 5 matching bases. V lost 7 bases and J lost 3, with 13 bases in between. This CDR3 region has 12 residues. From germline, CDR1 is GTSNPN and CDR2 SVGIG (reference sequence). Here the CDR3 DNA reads TGTGCCTCCGAGGGAAACCTCTACGAGCAGTACTTC. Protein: CASEGNLYEQYF. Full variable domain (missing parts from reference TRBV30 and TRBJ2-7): SQTIHQWPATLVQPVGSPLSLECTVEGTSNPNLYWYRQAAGRGLQLLFYSVGIGQISSEVPQNLSASRPQDRQFILSSKKLLLSDSGFYLCASEGNLYEQYFGPGTRLTVT.

Here the CDR3 reads CSARFTDTQYF. The CDR3 region has the DNA TGCAGTGCCAGGTTTACGGATACGCAGTATTTT. The V gene is TRBV20-1, the J gene TRBJ2-3; D unclear. The CDR3 is made up of 11 amino acids. Germline lookup yields CDR1 DFQATT and CDR2 SNEGSKA (reference sequence). V gave up 6 bases and J gave up 6 bases, with 10 bases separating them.

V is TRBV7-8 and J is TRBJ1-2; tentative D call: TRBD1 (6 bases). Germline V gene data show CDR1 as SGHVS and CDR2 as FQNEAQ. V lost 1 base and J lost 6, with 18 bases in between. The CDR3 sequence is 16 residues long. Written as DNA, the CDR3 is TGTGCCAGCAGCTTAGGTCCCGCCGGCAGGGGTGATGGCTACACCTTC. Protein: CASSLGPAGRGDGYTF. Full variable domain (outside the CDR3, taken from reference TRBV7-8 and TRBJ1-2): GAGVSQSPRYKVAKRGQDVALRCDPISGHVSLFWYQQALGQGPEFLTYFQNEAQLDKSGLPSDRFFAERPEGSVSTLKIQRTQQEDSAVYLCASSLGPAGRGDGYTFGSGTRLTVV.

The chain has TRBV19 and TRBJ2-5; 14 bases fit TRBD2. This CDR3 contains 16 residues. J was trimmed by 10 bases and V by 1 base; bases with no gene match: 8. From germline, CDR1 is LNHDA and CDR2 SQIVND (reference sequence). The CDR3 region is CASSIGQGLAGEGQYF. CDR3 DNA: TGTGCCAGTAGTATAGGACAGGGACTAGCGGGAGAAGGCCAGTACTTC.

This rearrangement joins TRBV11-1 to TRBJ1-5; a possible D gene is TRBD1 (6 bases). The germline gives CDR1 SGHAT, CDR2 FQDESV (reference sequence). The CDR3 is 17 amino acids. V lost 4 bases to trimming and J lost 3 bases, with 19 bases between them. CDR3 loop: CASSSGTTWGTNQPQHF. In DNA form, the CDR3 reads TGTGCCAGCAGCTCTGGGACAACCTGGGGCACCAATCAGCCCCAGCATTTT.

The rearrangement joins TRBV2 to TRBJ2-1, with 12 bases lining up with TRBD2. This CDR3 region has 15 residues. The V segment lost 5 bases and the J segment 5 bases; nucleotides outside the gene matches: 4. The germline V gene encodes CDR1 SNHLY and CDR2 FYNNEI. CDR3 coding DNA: TGTGCCAGCAGTTTGACTAGCGGGAGAAACAATGAGCAGTTCTTC. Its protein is CASSLTSGRNNEQFF.

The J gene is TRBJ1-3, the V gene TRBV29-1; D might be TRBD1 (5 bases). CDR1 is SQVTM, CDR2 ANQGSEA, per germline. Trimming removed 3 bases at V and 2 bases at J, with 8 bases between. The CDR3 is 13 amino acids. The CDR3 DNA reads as TGCAGCGTTGATAAGGGGCCTGGAAACACCATATATTTT. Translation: CSVDKGPGNTIYF.

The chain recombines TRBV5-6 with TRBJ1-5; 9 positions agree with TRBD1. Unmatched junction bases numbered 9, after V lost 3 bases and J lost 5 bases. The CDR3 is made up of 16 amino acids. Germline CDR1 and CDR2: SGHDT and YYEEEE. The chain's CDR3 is CASSWSRDRVYQPQHF. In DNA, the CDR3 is TGTGCCAGCAGCTGGTCCCGGGACAGGGTTTATCAGCCCCAGCATTTT.

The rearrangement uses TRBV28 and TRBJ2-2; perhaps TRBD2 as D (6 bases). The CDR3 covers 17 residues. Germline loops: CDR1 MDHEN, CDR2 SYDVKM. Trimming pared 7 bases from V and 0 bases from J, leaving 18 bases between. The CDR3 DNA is TGTGCCAGCAACTCAGCCCGGGAGAGACCGAACACCGGGGAGCTGTTTTTT. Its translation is CASNSARERPNTGELFF.

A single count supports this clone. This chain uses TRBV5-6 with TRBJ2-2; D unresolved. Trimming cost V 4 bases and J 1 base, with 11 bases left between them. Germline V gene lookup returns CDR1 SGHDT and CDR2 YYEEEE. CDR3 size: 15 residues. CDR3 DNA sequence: TGTGCCAGCAGCGAGACTGCCCTGAACACCGGGGAGCTGTTTTTT. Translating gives CASSETALNTGELFF.

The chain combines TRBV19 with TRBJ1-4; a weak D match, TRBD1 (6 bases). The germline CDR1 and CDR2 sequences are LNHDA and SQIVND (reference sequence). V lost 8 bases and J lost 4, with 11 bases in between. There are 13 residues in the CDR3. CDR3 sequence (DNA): TGTGCCAGTTGCCTGGACAGTAATGAAAAACTGTTTTTT. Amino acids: CASCLDSNEKLFF. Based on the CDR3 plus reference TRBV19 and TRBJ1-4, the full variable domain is DGGITQSPKYLFRKEGQNVTLSCEQNLNHDAMYWYRQDPGQGLRLIYYSQIVNDFQKGDIAEGYSVSREKKESFPLTVTSAQKNPTAFYLCASCLDSNEKLFFGSGTQLSVL.

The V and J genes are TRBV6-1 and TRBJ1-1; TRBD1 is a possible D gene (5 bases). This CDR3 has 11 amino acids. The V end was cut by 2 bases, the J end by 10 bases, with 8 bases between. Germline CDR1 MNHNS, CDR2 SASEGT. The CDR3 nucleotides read TGTGCCAGCAGTGAACTGGGGGGAGCTTTCTTT. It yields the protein CASSELGGAFF.

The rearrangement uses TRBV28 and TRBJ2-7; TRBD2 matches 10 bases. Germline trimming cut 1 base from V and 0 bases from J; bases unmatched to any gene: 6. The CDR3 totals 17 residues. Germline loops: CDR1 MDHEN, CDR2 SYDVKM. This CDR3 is CASSLFTSGTLSYEQYF. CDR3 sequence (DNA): TGTGCCAGCAGTTTATTTACTAGCGGGACACTCTCCTACGAGCAGTACTTC. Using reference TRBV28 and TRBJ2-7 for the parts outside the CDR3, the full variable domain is DVKVTQSSRYLVKRTGEKVFLECVQDMDHENMFWYRQDPGLGLRLIYFSYDVKMKEKGDIPEGYSVSREKKERFSLILESASTNQTSMYLCASSLFTSGTLSYEQYFGPGTRLTVT.

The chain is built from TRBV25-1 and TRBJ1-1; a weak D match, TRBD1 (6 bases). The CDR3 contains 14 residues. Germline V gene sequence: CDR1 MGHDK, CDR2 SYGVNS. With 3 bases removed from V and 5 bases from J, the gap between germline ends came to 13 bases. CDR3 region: CASSEYRVGTEAFF. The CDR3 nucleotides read TGTGCCAGCAGTGAGTACAGGGTGGGAACTGAAGCTTTCTTT.

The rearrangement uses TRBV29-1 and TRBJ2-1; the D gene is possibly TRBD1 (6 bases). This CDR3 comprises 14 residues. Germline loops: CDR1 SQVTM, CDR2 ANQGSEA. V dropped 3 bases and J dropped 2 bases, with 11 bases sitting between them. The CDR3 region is CSVEGQGTYNEQFF. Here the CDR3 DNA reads TGCAGCGTTGAGGGGCAGGGGACCTACAATGAGCAGTTCTTC.

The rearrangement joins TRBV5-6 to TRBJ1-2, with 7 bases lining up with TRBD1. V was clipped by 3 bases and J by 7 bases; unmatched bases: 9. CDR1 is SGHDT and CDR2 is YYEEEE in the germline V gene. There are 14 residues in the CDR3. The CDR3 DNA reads TGTGCCAGCAGCTGGGTAACAGGGGCTTCTGGCTACACCTTC. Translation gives CASSWVTGASGYTF.

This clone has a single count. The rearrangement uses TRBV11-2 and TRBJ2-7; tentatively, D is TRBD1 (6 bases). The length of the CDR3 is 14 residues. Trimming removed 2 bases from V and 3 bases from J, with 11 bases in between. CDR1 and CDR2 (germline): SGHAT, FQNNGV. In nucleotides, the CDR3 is TGTGCCAGCAGCTTACGGATACAGGGCTACGAGCAGTACTTC. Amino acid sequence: CASSLRIQGYEQYF.

The CDR3 coding sequence is TGTGCCAGTAGTATAGCGGGAGGATACACCGGGGAGCTGTTTTTT. It codes for CASSIAGGYTGELFF. The gene calls are TRBV19 and TRBJ2-2, with 7 bases that match TRBD2. The CDR3 spans 15 residues. V lost 1 base, J lost 3 bases, and 2 bases stayed unmatched. The germline V gene encodes CDR1 LNHDA and CDR2 SQIVND (reference sequence).

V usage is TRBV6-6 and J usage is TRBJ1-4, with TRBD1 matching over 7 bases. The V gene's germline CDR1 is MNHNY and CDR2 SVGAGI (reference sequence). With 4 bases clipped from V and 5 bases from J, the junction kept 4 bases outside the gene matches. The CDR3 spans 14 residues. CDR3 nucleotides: TGTGCCAGCAGTTTGACAGGGATGAATGAAAAACTGTTTTTT. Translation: CASSLTGMNEKLFF.

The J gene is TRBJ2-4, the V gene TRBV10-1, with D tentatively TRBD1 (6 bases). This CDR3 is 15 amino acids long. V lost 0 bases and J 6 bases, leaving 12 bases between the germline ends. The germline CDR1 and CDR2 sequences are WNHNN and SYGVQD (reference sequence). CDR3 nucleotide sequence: TGCGCCAGCAGTGAGTCACAGGGACCCTCAAACATTCAGTACTTC. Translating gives CASSESQGPSNIQYF.

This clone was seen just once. CDR3 sequence: CASSETGQRQPQHF. CDR3 in DNA: TGTGCCAGCAGCGAAACAGGGCAAAGACAGCCCCAGCATTTT. J is TRBJ1-5 and V is TRBV9; D possibly corresponds to TRBD1 (6 bases). Trimming pared 3 bases from V and 7 bases from J, leaving 14 bases between. The CDR3 runs 14 residues. Germline values: CDR1 SGDLS, CDR2 YYNGEE.

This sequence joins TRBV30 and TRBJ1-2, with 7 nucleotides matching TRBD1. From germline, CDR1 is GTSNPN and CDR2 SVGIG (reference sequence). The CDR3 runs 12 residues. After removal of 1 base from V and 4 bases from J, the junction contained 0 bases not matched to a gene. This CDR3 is CAWSAGGYGYTF. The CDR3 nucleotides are TGTGCCTGGAGTGCAGGGGGCTATGGCTACACCTTC.

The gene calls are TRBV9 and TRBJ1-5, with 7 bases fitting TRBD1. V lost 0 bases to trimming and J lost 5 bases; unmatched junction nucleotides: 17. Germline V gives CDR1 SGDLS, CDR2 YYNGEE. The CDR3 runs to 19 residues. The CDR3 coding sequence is TGTGCCAGCAGCGTAGATGTCCTAGGGGCAGGGGGTTTGGATCAGCCCCAGCATTTT. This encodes CASSVDVLGAGGLDQPQHF.

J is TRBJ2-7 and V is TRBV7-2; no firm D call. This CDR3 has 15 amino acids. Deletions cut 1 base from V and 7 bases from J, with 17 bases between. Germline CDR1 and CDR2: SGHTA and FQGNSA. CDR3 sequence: CASSLVPTLTEEQYF. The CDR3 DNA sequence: TGTGCCAGCAGCTTAGTCCCTACTCTGACTGAGGAGCAGTACTTC.

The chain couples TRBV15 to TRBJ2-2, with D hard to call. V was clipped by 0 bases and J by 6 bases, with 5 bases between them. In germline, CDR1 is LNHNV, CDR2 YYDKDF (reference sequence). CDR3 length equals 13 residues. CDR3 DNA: TGTGCCACCAGCAGAGACCTTTCCGGGGAGCTGTTTTTT. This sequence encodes CATSRDLSGELFF.